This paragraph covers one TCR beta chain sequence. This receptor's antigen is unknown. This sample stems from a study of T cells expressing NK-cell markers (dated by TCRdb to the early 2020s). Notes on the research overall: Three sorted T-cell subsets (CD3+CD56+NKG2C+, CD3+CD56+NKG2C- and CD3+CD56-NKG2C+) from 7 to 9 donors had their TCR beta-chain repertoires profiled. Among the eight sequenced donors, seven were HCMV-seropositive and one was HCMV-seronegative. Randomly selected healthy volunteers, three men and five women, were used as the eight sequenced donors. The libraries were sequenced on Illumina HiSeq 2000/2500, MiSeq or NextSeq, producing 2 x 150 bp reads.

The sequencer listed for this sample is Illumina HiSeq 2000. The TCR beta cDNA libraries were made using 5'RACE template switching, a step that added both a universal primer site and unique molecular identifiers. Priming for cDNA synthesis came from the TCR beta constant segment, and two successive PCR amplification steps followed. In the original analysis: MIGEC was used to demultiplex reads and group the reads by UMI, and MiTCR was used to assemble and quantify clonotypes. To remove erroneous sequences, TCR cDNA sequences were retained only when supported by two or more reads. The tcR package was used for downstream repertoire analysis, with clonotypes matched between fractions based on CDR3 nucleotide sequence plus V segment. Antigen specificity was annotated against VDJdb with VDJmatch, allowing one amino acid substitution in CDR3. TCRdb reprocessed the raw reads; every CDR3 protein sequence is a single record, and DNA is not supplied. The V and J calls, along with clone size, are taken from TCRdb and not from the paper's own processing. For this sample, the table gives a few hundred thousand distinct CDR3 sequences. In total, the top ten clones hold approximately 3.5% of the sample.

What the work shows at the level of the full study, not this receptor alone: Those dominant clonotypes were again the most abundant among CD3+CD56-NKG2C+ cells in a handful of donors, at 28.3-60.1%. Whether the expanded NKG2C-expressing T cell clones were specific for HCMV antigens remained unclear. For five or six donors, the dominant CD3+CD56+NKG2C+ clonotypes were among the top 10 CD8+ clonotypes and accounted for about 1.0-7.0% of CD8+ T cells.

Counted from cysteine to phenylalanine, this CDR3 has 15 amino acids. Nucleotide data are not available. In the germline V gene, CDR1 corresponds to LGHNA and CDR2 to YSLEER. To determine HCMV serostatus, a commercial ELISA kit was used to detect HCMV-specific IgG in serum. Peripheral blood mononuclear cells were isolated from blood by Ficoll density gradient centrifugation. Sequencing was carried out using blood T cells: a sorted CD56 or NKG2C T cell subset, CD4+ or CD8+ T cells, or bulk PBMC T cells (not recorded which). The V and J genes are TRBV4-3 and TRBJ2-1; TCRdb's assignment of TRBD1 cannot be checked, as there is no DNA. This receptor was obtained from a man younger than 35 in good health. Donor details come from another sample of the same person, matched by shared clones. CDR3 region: CASSQDGAPTNEQFF.